One and the same sample provided the 9 T cell receptor beta chains below, sequenced in a study of cytomegalovirus exposure and HLA in healthy donors. PCR amplification relied on 60 Vbeta primers (plus 13 Jbeta primers). Clones were read by immunoSEQ multiplex PCR, and TCRdb kept only the in-frame ones, dropping some. The data hold around 120,000 clones, with roughly 80% observed a single time. The sequenced sample was PBMCs. The receptors here all came from a woman aged 40 to 50 in good health and CMV-seropositive.

This chain uses TRBV29-1 with TRBJ2-3; no clear D gene. V lost 7 bases, J lost 2 bases, and 10 bases lay in between. Germline-derived CDR1 and CDR2 are SQVTM and ANQGSEA. The CDR3 totals 12 residues. The CDR3 is CSALRSTDTQYF. CDR3 DNA sequence: TGCAGCGCTTTGCGATCCACAGATACGCAGTATTTT.

The chain combines TRBV7-8 with TRBJ1-1; 7 bases are shared with TRBD1. The trim removed 4 bases at V and 0 bases at J, leaving 2 bases unmatched. This CDR3 is built from 14 residues. The germline gives CDR1 SGHVS, CDR2 FQNEAQ. Here the CDR3 DNA reads TGTGCCAGCAGCTCGGACAGGATGAACACTGAAGCTTTCTTT. Protein product: CASSSDRMNTEAFF.

The chain carries TRBV7-8 and TRBJ2-2, with 7 bases lining up with TRBD2. Germline CDR1 SGHVS, CDR2 FQNEAQ. J gave up 1 base and V 5 bases, and 4 bases lay outside the gene matches. This CDR3 spans 15 amino acids. The DNA for the CDR3 is TGTGCCAGCAGCCCAGCGGGACGGAACACCGGGGAGCTGTTTTTT. It codes for CASSPAGRNTGELFF.

The V call is TRBV27, the J call TRBJ1-3, with a possible D match to TRBD1 (5 bases). The CDR3 covers 16 residues. CDR1 MNHEY and CDR2 SMNVEV come from the germline V gene (reference sequence). V dropped 5 bases and J dropped 0 bases, with 14 bases sitting between them. This chain's CDR3 is CASSPRTPSSGNTIYF. CDR3 DNA: TGTGCCAGCAGTCCCCGGACACCCAGCTCTGGAAACACCATATATTTT.

V and J are TRBV27 and TRBJ2-1; D is unclear. The germline V and J ends were trimmed by 5 bases and 7 bases, with 12 bases remaining between them. Germline CDR1 reads MNHEY; CDR2 reads SMNVEV (reference sequence). The CDR3 is made up of 13 amino acids. CDR3 nucleotides: TGTGCCAGCAGTCTGGTGGTCAGTAATGAGCAGTTCTTC. It specifies CASSLVVSNEQFF.

For the CDR3, the DNA is TGTGCCAGCAGGTTACAGGAGGGCACTGAAGCTTTCTTT. This sequence encodes CASRLQEGTEAFF. The chain carries TRBV7-8 and TRBJ1-1, with D possibly being TRBD1 (5 bases). The CDR3 contains 13 residues. Germline CDR1 is SGHVS and CDR2 is FQNEAQ. V lost 6 bases and J 4 bases, leaving 12 bases between the germline ends. Full variable domain (outside the CDR3, taken from reference TRBV7-8 and TRBJ1-1): GAGVSQSPRYKVAKRGQDVALRCDPISGHVSLFWYQQALGQGPEFLTYFQNEAQLDKSGLPSDRFFAERPEGSVSTLKIQRTQQEDSAVYLCASRLQEGTEAFFGQGTRLTVV.

This chain joins TRBV11-3 and TRBJ2-1, with 12 bases that match TRBD2. Looked up from germline, CDR1 is SGHNT and CDR2 is YENEEA. CDR3 length: 19 residues. The V and J ends lost 4 bases and 4 bases, in that order; junction bases with no gene match: 14. In DNA, the CDR3 is TGTGCCAGCAGCTCTTCACTAGCGGGAGGCGCTGCCGGGTACAATGAGCAGTTCTTC. Protein product: CASSSSLAGGAAGYNEQFF. The variable domain in full, with the rest retrieved from reference TRBV11-3 and TRBJ2-1, is EAGVVQSPRYKIIEKKQPVAFWCNPISGHNTLYWYLQNLGQGPELLIRYENEEAVDDSQLPKDRFSAERLKGVDSTLKIQPAELGDSAVYLCASSSSLAGGAAGYNEQFFGPGTRLTVL.

This clone was seen a few times. This chain joins TRBV4-1 and TRBJ2-7, with 8 positions matching TRBD2. The germline V gene has CDR1 MGHRA and CDR2 YSYEKL. V dropped 0 bases and J dropped 2; count of bases not matched to a gene: 6. This CDR3 spans 16 amino acids. CDR3 region: CASSQDVGAGAYEQYF. CDR3 DNA: TGCGCCAGCAGCCAAGATGTAGGAGCGGGAGCCTACGAGCAGTACTTC.

This chain links TRBV5-6 with TRBJ1-6; TRBD1 matches at 7 bases. The V segment lost 3 bases and the J segment 7 bases; nucleotides outside the gene matches: 7. Germline V CDR1 and CDR2: SGHDT, YYEEEE. CDR3 length equals 15 residues. CDR3 loop: CASSSPGQLNSPLHF. CDR3 nucleotides: TGTGCCAGCAGCTCCCCGGGACAGCTGAATTCACCCCTCCACTTT.